Each of the 28 T cell receptor beta chains below was sequenced from the same sample in a study of cytotoxic CD8 clonotypes in ibrutinib-treated CLL. Libraries were prepared by immunoSEQ multiplex PCR; TCRdb keeps only in-frame clonotypes and omits some of them. The sample lists approximately 100,000 clones; more than 75% were seen once. This sample comprised PBMCs, obtained after 12 months of ibrutinib treatment. The receptors here all came from a human donor with chronic lymphocytic leukemia.

The chain links TRBV12-2 to TRBJ1-5. TRBV12-2 is designated a pseudogene. The CDR3 runs 13 residues. The CDR3 reads CASRFEGNQPQHF. In DNA, the CDR3 is TGTGCAAGTCGCTTCGAAGGCAATCAGCCCCAGCATTTT.

This clone appeared a single time. The genes are TRBV7-2 and TRBJ2-1; 9 positions match TRBD2. CDR1 and CDR2 from the germline V gene are SGHTA and FQGNSA. This CDR3 contains 14 residues. V was clipped by 10 bases and J by 4 bases; unmatched bases: 8. CDR3 sequence: CATSRGGQYNEQFF. The CDR3 DNA follows: TGTGCCACCTCGCGGGGGGGCCAATACAATGAGCAGTTCTTC.

CDR3 region: CASSQGASGNEQFF. The CDR3 coding sequence is TGCGCCAGCAGCCAAGGGGCTAGCGGAAATGAGCAGTTCTTC. The chain links TRBV4-1 to TRBJ2-1; 7 bases match TRBD2. The germline V gene has CDR1 MGHRA and CDR2 YSYEKL. CDR3 length: 14 residues. J was trimmed by 7 bases and V by 1 base; bases with no gene match: 4.

This chain joins TRBV12-5 and TRBJ2-4; the match to TRBD2 covers 14 bases. The ends lost 1 base at V and 13 bases at J; junction bases unmatched: 3. Germline CDR1 and CDR2: LGHNT and FRNRAP. The CDR3 extends over 14 amino acids. The CDR3 DNA reads as TGTGCTAGTGGTTTGGCCAGACTAGCGGGGGGGCAGTACTTC. Translated, it gives CASGLARLAGGQYF.

The genes are TRBV5-1 and TRBJ1-1; TRBD1 matches at 8 bases. CDR1 and CDR2 (germline): SGHRS, YFSETQ. The CDR3 spans 15 residues. Trimming at V came to 4 bases and at J to 11 bases, leaving 16 bases not matched to a gene. The CDR3 nucleotides read TGCGCCAGCAGCGAGAACCTTCAGGGGGCCGGTAACGCTTTCTTT. It translates to CASSENLQGAGNAFF.

This chain uses TRBV19 with TRBJ1-5, with D possibly TRBD1 on 6 matching bases. Germline-derived CDR1 and CDR2 are LNHDA and SQIVND (reference sequence). The CDR3 has 13 amino acids. V was cut by 7 bases and J by 2 bases, with 9 bases left in between. The CDR3: CASTGVGNQPQHF. The CDR3 nucleotides are TGTGCCAGTACAGGGGTAGGCAATCAGCCCCAGCATTTT. Drawing the rest from reference TRBV19 and TRBJ1-5, the complete variable domain is DGGITQSPKYLFRKEGQNVTLSCEQNLNHDAMYWYRQDPGQGLRLIYYSQIVNDFQKGDIAEGYSVSREKKESFPLTVTSAQKNPTAFYLCASTGVGNQPQHFGDGTRLSIL.

This chain joins TRBV5-1 and TRBJ2-1; D call uncertain. The V end lost 3 bases, the J end lost 6 bases, and 10 bases lay between the germline ends. Germline lookup yields CDR1 SGHRS and CDR2 YFSETQ. The CDR3 consists of 13 residues. The CDR3 DNA is TGCGCCAGCAGCTCTTTCACTGGCAATGAGCAGTTCTTC. It yields the protein CASSSFTGNEQFF.

This clone was counted a single time. The genes are TRBV4-1 and TRBJ1-2; a possible D gene is TRBD1 (6 bases). Germline V gene lookup returns CDR1 MGHRA and CDR2 YSYEKL. There are 12 residues in the CDR3. The V gene lost 0 bases and the J gene lost 7 bases, with 6 bases spanning the gap. This CDR3 is CASSQEQGGYTF. CDR3 nucleotide sequence: TGCGCCAGCAGCCAAGAACAGGGTGGCTACACCTTC.

This clone showed up just a few times. The same CDR3 is also encoded by other DNA sequences in this sample. CDR3 nucleotide sequence: TGCGCCAGCAGCTTGGAGGCAGGTAATCAGCCCCAGCATTTT. Encoded protein: CASSLEAGNQPQHF. The chain links TRBV5-1 to TRBJ1-5; D is unresolved. The CDR3 sequence is 14 residues long. The V gene lost 0 bases and the J gene lost 4 bases, with 8 bases spanning the gap. Germline values: CDR1 SGHRS, CDR2 YFSETQ.

This clone was counted once. The chain combines TRBV25-1 with TRBJ2-1; D is uncertain. Germline loops: CDR1 MGHDK, CDR2 SYGVNS. The CDR3 covers 12 residues. The V and J ends lost 8 bases and 7 bases respectively, with 12 bases between them. CDR3 coding DNA: TGTGCCAGCGGGCCAGGTGTGAATGAGCAGTTCTTC. Encoded protein: CASGPGVNEQFF. The complete variable domain, with remaining parts taken from reference TRBV25-1 and TRBJ2-1, reads EADIYQTPRYLVIGTGKKITLECSQTMGHDKMYWYQQDPGMELHLIHYSYGVNSTEKGDLSSESTVSRIRTEHFPLTLESARPSHTSQYLCASGPGVNEQFFGPGTRLTVL.

V and J are TRBV27 and TRBJ2-1; 9 nucleotides agree with TRBD1. CDR1 is MNHEY, CDR2 SMNVEV, per germline (reference sequence). Trimming took 6 bases from V and 6 from J; bases not matched to a gene: 9. The CDR3 covers 15 residues. The CDR3 here is CASRPPGQGRNEQFF. In nucleotides, the CDR3 is TGTGCCAGCAGACCTCCGGGACAGGGCCGCAATGAGCAGTTCTTC.

This rearrangement joins TRBV5-4 to TRBJ2-3; D ambiguous. The V end was cut by 5 bases, the J end by 2 bases, with 3 bases between. The V gene's germline CDR1 is SGHNT and CDR2 YYREEE (reference sequence). The CDR3 has 11 amino acids. CDR3: CASRITDTQYF. The CDR3 DNA is TGTGCCAGCAGGATCACAGATACGCAGTATTTT.

Ten or more counts support this clone. The chain links TRBV7-7 to TRBJ2-5, with TRBD2 matching over 8 bases. CDR1 and CDR2 (germline): SSHAT, FNYEAQ (reference sequence). This CDR3 is built from 16 residues. Unmatched junction bases numbered 6, after V lost 1 base and J lost 2 bases. CDR3: CASSLGRGAIQETQYF. For the CDR3, the DNA is TGTGCCAGCAGCTTAGGGCGGGGGGCAATTCAAGAGACCCAGTACTTC.

This clone appeared a few times. The chain links TRBV4-1 to TRBJ1-6, with D perhaps TRBD1 (6 bases). Deletions cut 1 base from V and 6 bases from J, with 10 bases between. Germline V gene sequence: CDR1 MGHRA, CDR2 YSYEKL. CDR3 length equals 15 residues. The chain's CDR3 is CASSQGGGGNSPLHF. The CDR3 nucleotides are TGCGCCAGCAGCCAAGGTGGAGGGGGTAATTCACCCCTCCACTTT.

The rearrangement links TRBV5-1 to TRBJ2-7, with unresolved D. Germline loops: CDR1 SGHRS, CDR2 YFSETQ. The CDR3 sequence is 12 residues long. Trimming stripped 4 bases from V and 1 base from J, with 6 bases between. The CDR3 region has the DNA TGCGCCAGCAGCGTGGGGTCCTACGAGCAGTACTTC. Amino acids: CASSVGSYEQYF.

The V call is TRBV5-8, the J call TRBJ2-7; 8 nucleotides match TRBD1. Trimming cost V 2 bases and J 12 bases; bases outside gene matches: 7. The germline V gene encodes CDR1 SGHTS and CDR2 YDEGEE. CDR3 length equals 12 residues. The CDR3 reads CASSFQGAHRYF. Written as DNA, the CDR3 is TGTGCCAGCAGCTTCCAGGGGGCGCACCGGTACTTC. Using reference TRBV5-8 and TRBJ2-7 for the parts outside the CDR3, the full variable domain is EAGVTQSPTHLIKTRGQQATLRCSPISGHTSVYWYQQALGLGLQFLLWYDEGEERNRGNFPPRFSGRQFPNYSSELNVNALELEDSALYLCASSFQGAHRYFGPGTRLTVT.

The V gene is TRBV7-2, the J gene TRBJ1-3, with D possibly TRBD1 on 6 matching bases. This CDR3 comprises 13 residues. V was pared by 5 bases and J by 4 bases, with 9 bases between. In germline, CDR1 is SGHTA, CDR2 FQGNSA. The CDR3: CASSRDIGNTIYF. In nucleotides, the CDR3 is TGTGCCAGCAGCCGGGACATAGGAAACACCATATATTTT.

The rearrangement joins TRBV7-9 to TRBJ2-2; D unclear. The CDR3 spans 19 residues. CDR1 is SEHNR and CDR2 is FQNEAQ in the germline V gene (reference sequence). V shed 2 bases and J shed 0 bases, with 19 bases lying between them. The CDR3: CASSLNALGRYTNTGELFF. The CDR3 DNA reads as TGTGCCAGCAGCTTAAATGCGCTTGGGCGATATACGAACACCGGGGAGCTGTTTTTT.

This chain links TRBV11-3 with TRBJ2-7, with 8 bases aligning to TRBD1. Germline values: CDR1 SGHNT, CDR2 YENEEA. V was clipped by 5 bases and J by 0 bases; unmatched bases: 6. This CDR3 has 15 amino acids. The DNA for the CDR3 is TGTGCCAGCAGCGCCGGGACAGGTAACTCCTACGAGCAGTACTTC. Encoded protein: CASSAGTGNSYEQYF.

The rearrangement links TRBV7-2 to TRBJ2-5, with 10 bases that match TRBD2. V was clipped by 5 bases and J by 3 bases; unmatched bases: 12. The CDR3 length is 17 residues. Germline loops: CDR1 SGHTA, CDR2 FQGNSA. This CDR3 reads CASSLTGSSGGKETQYF. DNA of the CDR3: TGTGCCAGCAGCCTAACTGGATCTAGCGGGGGAAAAGAGACCCAGTACTTC.

This clone was detected once. This rearrangement joins TRBV20-1 to TRBJ2-1; D gene ambiguous. Germline assignment: CDR1 DFQATT and CDR2 SNEGSKA (reference sequence). V lost 2 bases, J lost 7 bases, and 6 bases lay in between. This CDR3 is built from 11 residues. The CDR3 DNA follows: TGCAGTGCTAGAACCCTGAATGAGCAGTTCTTC. Amino acid sequence: CSARTLNEQFF.

The chain employs TRBV7-2 and TRBJ1-2; TRBD1 agrees at 7 bases. The CDR3 totals 13 residues. The V and J ends lost 0 bases and 8 bases, in that order; junction bases with no gene match: 3. Germline V lookup: CDR1 SGHTA, CDR2 FQGNSA. The CDR3 region is CASSLAAGGGYTF. The CDR3 nucleotides read TGTGCCAGCAGCTTAGCAGCAGGGGGAGGCTACACCTTC.

The rearrangement uses TRBV7-9 and TRBJ1-1, with D perhaps TRBD1 (5 bases). The CDR3 is 16 residues long. The V gene lost 5 bases and the J gene lost 0 bases, with 16 bases spanning the gap. Looked up from germline, CDR1 is SEHNR and CDR2 is FQNEAQ (reference sequence). The CDR3 bases are TGTGCCAGCAGCCCAGGTCGGGGACCCATGAACACTGAAGCTTTCTTT. Protein: CASSPGRGPMNTEAFF.

This sequence joins TRBV27 and TRBJ1-4, with D tentatively TRBD1 (6 bases). The CDR3 loop spans 14 amino acids. Germline V gene sequence: CDR1 MNHEY, CDR2 SMNVEV (reference sequence). V was pared by 6 bases and J by 4 bases, with 12 bases between. This chain's CDR3 is CASRTVGGNEKLFF. The CDR3, as DNA: TGTGCCAGCAGAACGGTAGGGGGTAATGAAAAACTGTTTTTT.

The chain couples TRBV9 to TRBJ2-3; the match to TRBD2 covers 9 bases. The germline V gene has CDR1 SGDLS and CDR2 YYNGEE. CDR3 length equals 16 residues. V dropped 3 bases and J dropped 5; count of bases not matched to a gene: 10. In nucleotides, the CDR3 is TGTGCCAGCAGCGCCCGACTAGCGGAAAAAAGAGATACGCAGTATTTT. It specifies CASSARLAEKRDTQYF.

V and J are TRBV7-3 and TRBJ2-1; unclear D gene. V shed 5 bases and J shed 5 bases, with 10 bases lying between them. This CDR3 has 13 residues. Per germline, CDR1 SGHTA and CDR2 FQGTGA. Here the CDR3 reads CASSQSIDNEQFF. In DNA, the CDR3 is TGTGCCAGCAGCCAATCCATTGACAATGAGCAGTTCTTC.

This chain uses TRBV29-1 with TRBJ1-2; TRBD1 might be the D (6 bases). CDR1 is SQVTM and CDR2 is ANQGSEA in the germline V gene. V was pared by 7 bases and J by 7 bases, with 19 bases between. The CDR3 loop spans 13 amino acids. Here the CDR3 DNA reads TGCAGCGGACATGAAGGGCAGGGGTTTGGCTACACCTTC. Translated, it gives CSGHEGQGFGYTF.

This clone was found a few times. J is TRBJ2-7 and V is TRBV6-5; D possibly corresponds to TRBD2 (6 bases). V lost 6 bases and J 10 bases, leaving 22 bases between the germline ends. The germline gives CDR1 MNHEY, CDR2 SVGAGI. The CDR3 has 14 residues. The CDR3 DNA reads TGTGCCAGCAGCTCATCCCAGACCCCGGGACTCCAGTACTTC. Its translation: CASSSSQTPGLQYF.